The entry that follows covers one T cell receptor (beta chain) sequence. The CDR3 is 15 residues long. From germline, CDR1 is SNHLY and CDR2 FYNNEI. Trimming took off 3 bases at V and 0 bases at J, with 12 bases between the two ends. The data are from a study of CD8+ T cells in alopecia areata. The researchers isolated CD4+ and CD8+ T cells from PBMCs by sorting. Extraction and reverse transcription of RNA yielded cDNA as the sequencing template. Produced via immunoSEQ multiplex PCR; TCRdb's table is partial and in-frame only. Here the sample spans under 250,000 clones, more than 50% being singletons. This receptor was taken from a human donor in good health. The V and J genes are TRBV2 and TRBJ2-7; D is possibly TRBD2 (5 bases). The specimen was CD8+ T cells sorted from blood. Here the CDR3 DNA reads TGTGCCAGCAGTGACGGCGGGCCCAGCTCCTACGAGCAGTACTTC. It specifies CASSDGGPSSYEQYF.